Below, 2 T cell receptor beta chains from the same sample are listed, as sequenced in a study of early T cells in non-severe SARS-CoV-2 infection. MiXCR, applied by TCRdb to the 5' RACE reads, yields one record per CDR3 protein. Counted here are 70,000 to 85,000 distinct CDR3 sequences, 9% to 15% occurring once; the ten biggest clones make up more than 6.5%. Sample: whole blood. All receptors come from an adult who was a healthcare worker with PCR-confirmed SARS-CoV-2 infection or an uninfected control (not recorded which).

This clonotype has a count of ten or more. CDR3 in DNA: TGTGCCAGTAGCACTATCCGGGACGGCGACCAAGAGACCCAGTACTTC. It specifies CASSTIRDGDQETQYF. This rearrangement joins TRBV19 to TRBJ2-5; tentatively, D is TRBD1 or TRBD2 (5 bases each). V lost 6 bases to trimming and J lost 0 bases, with 17 bases between them. Per the germline V gene, CDR1 is LNHDA and CDR2 is SQIVND (reference sequence). CDR3 length: 16 residues.

In this sample, this clonotype turned up a few times. The chain uses TRBV6-2 or TRBV6-3 and TRBJ1-5; unclear D gene. CDR3 length equals 18 residues. The V end was cut by 6 bases, the J end by 0 bases, with 21 bases between. The germline V gene has CDR1 MNHEY and CDR2 SVGEGT. The DNA for the CDR3 is TGTGCCAGCAGCCCCGGGCCGTCCCCCTCTTATAGCAATCAGCCCCAGCATTTT. It codes for CASSPGPSPSYSNQPQHF.